What follows are 20 T cell receptor beta chains derived from one specimen sequenced in a study of blood T cells in healthy people across ages. It was with a sample-barcoded 5' primer and a J-beta primer mix that a second PCR of about 6 to 12 cycles was run. Each CDR3 protein is one row after TCRdb ran MiXCR on the 5' RACE reads. The sample includes 1,500,000 or so distinct CDR3 sequences, around 59% of them seen just once. Sequencing was carried out using blood. The receptors originated from a man aged 18 to 29 in good health.

J is TRBJ1-2 and V is TRBV2; D ambiguous. The CDR3 covers 15 residues. Germline CDR1 reads SNHLY; CDR2 reads FYNNEI. The V end was cut by 4 bases, the J end by 4 bases, with 16 bases between. As DNA, the CDR3 is TGTGCCAGCAGTGGACTTCGAGGTGTTGGCTATGGCTACACCTTC. It is translated as CASSGLRGVGYGYTF.

The chain employs TRBV4-2 and TRBJ2-4; D is perhaps TRBD1 (7 bases). The J call may not be correct, given that the DNA end is closer to TRBJ2-7. CDR1 and CDR2 from the germline V gene are LGHNA and YNFKEQ. This CDR3 spans 15 amino acids. CDR3 bases: TGTGCCAGCAGCCGCTTTGAGACAGGGACTGACGAGCAGTACTTC. It encodes CASSRFETGTDEQYF.

This clonotype has ten or more counts. The CDR3: CASSLETEPRDTQYF. The CDR3 coding sequence is TGTGCCAGCAGCTTAGAGACTGAGCCTCGGGATACGCAGTATTTT. The chain links TRBV7-2 to TRBJ2-3; no clear D. This CDR3 region has 15 residues. V was pared by 1 base and J by 6 bases, with 14 bases between. Germline CDR1 is SGHTA and CDR2 is FQGNSA.

This clonotype was counted a few times. This chain uses TRBV12-3 or TRBV12-4 with TRBJ2-2; 8 bases fit TRBD1. This CDR3 contains 14 residues. Unmatched junction bases numbered 3, after V lost 6 bases and J lost 3 bases. DNA for the CDR3: TGTGCCAGCAGCCGGGACAGGTACACCGGGGAGCTGTTTTTT. Its protein is CASSRDRYTGELFF.

This clonotype was counted between two and nine times. The J gene is TRBJ2-7, the V gene TRBV28; D might be TRBD2 (5 bases). The V end lost 5 bases, the J end lost 2 bases, and 16 bases lay between the germline ends. Germline V gene sequence: CDR1 MDHEN, CDR2 SYDVKM. There are 15 residues in the CDR3. The CDR3 DNA is TGTGCCAGCAGTGTCTCCGGGGTGATAGCCTACGAGCAGTACTTC. Translating it yields CASSVSGVIAYEQYF.

This clonotype occurred a few times. This chain uses TRBV5-1 with TRBJ2-1; D call uncertain. V was pared by 5 bases and J by 5 bases, with 17 bases between. Germline values: CDR1 SGHRS, CDR2 YFSETQ. The CDR3 runs 15 residues. CDR3 coding DNA: TGCGCCAGCAGGGAACCGGGTCTCTTGGACAATGAGCAGTTCTTC. Its translation is CASREPGLLDNEQFF.

The rearrangement uses TRBV5-1 and TRBJ2-1; a weak D match, TRBD2 (7 bases). Per germline, CDR1 SGHRS and CDR2 YFSETQ. This CDR3 contains 16 residues. Trimming removed 3 bases at V and 3 bases at J, with 16 bases between. CDR3 DNA sequence: TGCGCCAGCAGCTCCGGGTGGGGGGGCGACTACAATGAGCAGTTCTTC. This gives the protein CASSSGWGGDYNEQFF.

The genes are TRBV27 and TRBJ2-1; D gene uncertain. CDR1 and CDR2 (germline): MNHEY, SMNVEV (reference sequence). This CDR3 has 11 residues. V was clipped by 4 bases and J by 8 bases, with 6 bases between them. Here the CDR3 DNA reads TGTGCCAGCAGTTCTGGCTATGAGCAGTTCTTC. Translated, it gives CASSSGYEQFF.

The gene calls are TRBV6-1 and TRBJ2-1; the match to TRBD1 covers 8 bases. CDR1 is MNHNS and CDR2 is SASEGT in the germline V gene. The CDR3 runs to 16 residues. Trimming removed 6 bases from V and 3 bases from J; junction bases left unmatched: 10. The CDR3 nucleotides read TGTGCCAGCAGGACCGAGACAGGGGAAATCTACAATGAGCAGTTCTTC. Encoded protein: CASRTETGEIYNEQFF.

This chain uses TRBV20-1 with TRBJ2-6, with a weak D call TRBD1 (6 bases). This CDR3 region has 16 residues. Germline V gene data show CDR1 as DFQATT and CDR2 as SNEGSKA (reference sequence). Trimming stripped 1 base from V and 2 bases from J, with 12 bases between. CDR3 residues: CSARGTRGAGANVLTF. Written as DNA, the CDR3 is TGCAGTGCTAGAGGGACCAGGGGTGCTGGGGCCAACGTCCTGACTTTC.

The chain employs TRBV10-3 and TRBJ2-1; no clear D gene. Trimming removed 4 bases from V and 0 bases from J, with 10 bases in between. Germline V lookup: CDR1 ENHRY, CDR2 SYGVKD. This CDR3 region has 15 residues. The CDR3 region has the DNA TGTGCCATCAGTGGGACGGAGAACTCCTACAATGAGCAGTTCTTC. Protein sequence: CAISGTENSYNEQFF.

This sequence joins TRBV4-1 and TRBJ1-5; maybe TRBD1 (5 bases). Germline V gene lookup returns CDR1 MGHRA and CDR2 YSYEKL. V lost 0 bases to trimming and J lost 5 bases, with 17 bases between them. This CDR3 region has 17 residues. The CDR3 bases are TGCGCCAGCAGCCAAGATAAATTTAGGGGACTGGATCAGCCCCAGCATTTT. Encoded protein: CASSQDKFRGLDQPQHF.

Only a few counts were recorded for this clonotype. The V gene is TRBV6-5, the J gene TRBJ2-5; D is possibly TRBD1 (5 bases). The CDR3 has 18 residues. V was shortened by 2 bases and J by 11 bases, with 30 bases between the two germline ends. CDR1 is MNHEY, CDR2 SVGAGI, per germline. The CDR3 protein is CASSYVHTQTEPYNKQYF. CDR3 DNA sequence: TGTGCCAGCAGTTACGTCCATACTCAGACAGAACCCTACAACAAGCAGTACTTC.

The chain is built from TRBV6-2 or TRBV6-3 and TRBJ2-2; TRBD2 agrees at 14 bases. This CDR3 region has 17 residues. Germline V gives CDR1 MNHEY, CDR2 SVGEGT. The chain's CDR3 is CATSGLAGVSNTGELFF. CDR3 DNA sequence: TGTGCTACCTCGGGACTAGCGGGGGTATCGAACACCGGGGAGCTGTTTTTT.

This CDR3 reads CASSQEVSSYGYTF. DNA for the CDR3: TGTGCCAGCAGCCAGGAAGTATCCAGCTATGGCTACACCTTC. The V call is TRBV4-2, the J call TRBJ1-2; D uncertain. V was pared by 3 bases and J by 4 bases, with 12 bases between. The CDR3 is 14 residues long. Germline lookup yields CDR1 LGHNA and CDR2 YNFKEQ.

V is TRBV5-1 and J is TRBJ2-7; unclear D gene. CDR3 length: 13 residues. Trimming took off 1 base at V and 3 bases at J, with 8 bases between the two ends. Germline assignment: CDR1 SGHRS and CDR2 YFSETQ. The DNA for the CDR3 is TGCGCCAGCAGCTTGTTACAGAACTACGAGCAGTACTTC. This translates into CASSLLQNYEQYF.

The chain is built from TRBV12-3 or TRBV12-4 and TRBJ2-2; TRBD1 aligns across 7 bases. The CDR3 has 16 amino acids. The ends lost 6 bases at V and 4 bases at J; junction bases unmatched: 11. CDR3 sequence reads: CASSSRQGRGTGELFF. The CDR3 DNA is TGTGCCAGCAGCTCAAGACAGGGCCGGGGCACCGGGGAGCTGTTTTTT.

The chain is built from TRBV4-1 and TRBJ2-1; TRBD2 aligns across 13 bases. The CDR3 runs to 13 residues. From germline, CDR1 is MGHRA and CDR2 YSYEKL. The ends lost 5 bases at V and 8 bases at J; junction bases unmatched: 0. The CDR3 loop reads CASSGLAGDEQFF. DNA of the CDR3: TGCGCCAGCAGCGGACTAGCGGGGGATGAGCAGTTCTTC.

This chain links TRBV4-1 with TRBJ1-6, with D hard to call. The CDR3 extends over 13 amino acids. Deletions cut 0 bases from V and 10 bases from J, with 7 bases between. Germline V gene sequence: CDR1 MGHRA, CDR2 YSYEKL. The CDR3 DNA is TGCGCCAGCAGCCAAGATTCAGGATCACCCCTCCACTTT. This gives the protein CASSQDSGSPLHF.

The table lists this clonotype with a count of one. Mismatch with germline at one junction end may stem from a read error. This chain joins TRBV14 and TRBJ2-5; TRBD2 might be the D (5 bases). The CDR3 spans 15 residues. CDR1 and CDR2 from the germline V gene are SGHDN and FVKESK. CDR3 loop: CASSQGEGVSETRYF. CDR3 bases: TGTGCCAGCAGCCAAGGCGAGGGAGTTAGCGAGACCCGGTACTTC.